This TCR beta chain was recovered during a study of breast tumors, draining lymph nodes, adjacent tissues. This CDR3 contains 19 residues. Germline V gene sequence: CDR1 KGHSH, CDR2 LQKENI. V was cut by 2 bases and J by 7 bases, with 29 bases left in between. TCRdb re-analysed the multiplex PCR reads in MiXCR, keeping a single row per CDR3 protein. The sample lists 190,000 or so distinct CDR3 sequences; approximately 33% were seen once. Axillary draining lymph nodes of breast cancer patients supplied the node samples. The study, taken as a whole, reports: Tumor and nontumor repertoires were significantly more similar in luminal-like than in basal-like breast cancer. Findings are consistent with lymph node origin and intratumoral expansion of most tumor T cells. The lymph node origin of tumor T cells was framed as consistent with a hypothesis, not demonstrated. Tumor TCR diversity was below lymph nodes but above nontumor tissue.

Concerning this clonotype: What it binds is not known.

The chain is built from TRBV18 and TRBJ1-2; no clear D. The TCR originated in a female donor with breast cancer. Some clones in this sample may be carry-over from other donors' samples. The specimen sequenced was axillary lymph node tissue. The CDR3 spells CASSPTVTPMPSMSSGYTF. CDR3 nucleotide sequence: TGTGCCAGCTCACCAACAGTTACCCCTATGCCCTCTATGAGCAGTGGCTACACCTTC.